One sample yielded the 10 T cell receptor beta chains listed below, sequenced in a study of regulatory T cells in long-lasting Graves disease. Investigators prepared the TCR beta libraries by applying iRepertoire HTBI primers and Arm-PCR of CDR3 regions. MiXCR was run by TCRdb on the multiplex PCR reads, yielding one entry per CDR3 protein. Among 500,000 to 700,000 distinct CDR3 sequences listed, approximately 31% were seen once. Described time point: persistent/refractory GD, antithyroid drugs over 5 years with positive TRAb. After RNA was extracted from PBMCs, the TCR library was made from it. This specimen consisted of peripheral blood mononuclear cells (PBMCs), obtained when the disease was refractory, from a patient treated with antithyroid drugs. The receptors stem from a female donor with Graves disease.

Ten or more counts support this clonotype. The chain uses TRBV12-3 or TRBV12-4 and TRBJ1-4, with D unclear. The CDR3 sequence is 15 residues long. Trimming cost V 5 bases and J 5 bases, with 15 bases left between them. CDR3 protein: CASSPSDQPNEKLFF. The CDR3 region has the DNA TGTGCCAGCAGTCCCTCGGACCAGCCCAATGAAAAACTGTTTTTT.

Turning to this clonotype: A junction boundary mismatches the germline segment, possibly from a read error. This chain joins TRBV2 and TRBJ2-7; weak D call: TRBD2 (6 bases). Germline V gene data show CDR1 as SNHLY and CDR2 as FYNNEI. The CDR3 is 13 residues long. DNA for the CDR3: TGTGCCAGCAGGGATCGTGGAGGGTCCTCAGGGATCTTC. This sequence encodes CASRDRGGSSGIF.

The sample holds a few counts of this clonotype. The chain is built from TRBV12-3 or TRBV12-4 and TRBJ1-1; D gene unclear. The CDR3 loop spans 12 amino acids. With 10 bases removed from V and 4 bases from J, the gap between germline ends came to 13 bases. CDR3 sequence (DNA): TGTGCCAAAACTTTAGGGAGCACTGAAGCTTTCTTT. It specifies CAKTLGSTEAFF.

The J gene is TRBJ2-7, the V gene TRBV7-2; D may correspond to TRBD1 or TRBD2 (5 bases each). Germline V gene lookup returns CDR1 SGHTA and CDR2 FQGNSA. The CDR3 sequence is 12 residues long. The germline V and J ends were trimmed by 1 base and 9 bases, with 10 bases remaining between them. CDR3 amino acids: CASSLGGMGQYF. The CDR3 bases are TGTGCCAGCAGCTTAGGGGGGATGGGGCAGTACTTC.

A note on this clonotype: A much larger clone lies a single base off, so this may be a read error. The V call is TRBV28, the J call TRBJ1-1, with D hard to call. The CDR3 totals 14 residues. Trimming pared 3 bases from V and 4 bases from J, leaving 12 bases between. Germline CDR1 and CDR2: MDHEN and SYDVKM. The CDR3 here is CASSFPTPSTEAFF. In DNA form, the CDR3 reads TGTGCCAGCAGTTTTCCGACACCGAGCACTGAAGCTTTCTTT.

The table lists this clonotype with a few counts. The chain couples TRBV11-2 to TRBJ1-1; D is unresolved. The CDR3 has 14 residues. CDR1 is SGHAT and CDR2 is FQNNGV in the germline V gene. Trimming pared 0 bases from V and 1 base from J, leaving 6 bases between. The CDR3 loop reads CASSLDPQNTEAFF. The CDR3, as DNA: TGTGCCAGCAGCTTAGATCCACAGAACACTGAAGCTTTCTTT.

The genes are TRBV29-1 and TRBJ2-7; no clear D. Germline CDR1 and CDR2: SQVTM and ANQGSEA. The CDR3 length is 13 residues. V was shortened by 2 bases and J by 0 bases, with 8 bases between the two germline ends. The CDR3 spells CSVESVSSYEQYF. In DNA form, the CDR3 reads TGCAGCGTTGAAAGCGTTAGCTCCTACGAGCAGTACTTC.

This clonotype has just a few counts. The V and J genes are TRBV2 and TRBJ1-3, with 7 bases identical to TRBD1. The trim removed 6 bases at V and 0 bases at J, leaving 8 bases unmatched. Germline V CDR1 and CDR2: SNHLY, FYNNEI. This CDR3 has 16 residues. Written as DNA, the CDR3 is TGTGCCAGCAGCCCCGGGACAGTCCTCTCTGGAAACACCATATATTTT. Translated: CASSPGTVLSGNTIYF. Filled out from reference TRBV2 and TRBJ1-3, the complete variable domain reads EPEVTQTPSHQVTQMGQEVILRCVPISNHLYFYWYRQILGQKVEFLVSFYNNEISEKSEIFDDQFSVERPDGSNFTLKIRSTKLEDSAMYFCASSPGTVLSGNTIYFGEGSWLTVV.

Comments on this clonotype: Just one base apart from a much larger clone, this may be a read error. The gene calls are TRBV27 and TRBJ2-5; D is undetermined. CDR3 length equals 12 residues. Germline CDR1 reads MNHEY; CDR2 reads SMNVEV (reference sequence). DNA of the CDR3: TGTGCCAGCAGTTTGGGCGGAAAGACCGAGTACTTC. Residues: CASSLGGKTEYF.

This clonotype was observed at least ten times. The chain combines TRBV19 with TRBJ2-5; 9 nucleotides align to TRBD1. Looked up from germline, CDR1 is LNHDA and CDR2 is SQIVND (reference sequence). J gave up 0 bases and V 5 bases, and 7 bases lay outside the gene matches. This CDR3 region has 16 residues. This CDR3 is CASSPTGGSYQETQYF. The DNA for the CDR3 is TGTGCCAGTAGTCCCACAGGGGGCTCGTACCAAGAGACCCAGTACTTC.